This T cell receptor (beta chain) was retrieved from a study of T cells in narcolepsy. Study-level findings and limits: No autoreactive T cell clone sequences appeared in some memory CD4+ repertoires. Same-patient CSF and blood CD4+ T cell clonotypes included HCRT-specific and TRIB2-specific autoreactive ones. Healthy controls reportedly lacked the autoreactive clonotypes serially found in patients' blood.

As for this clone: What it recognizes is unknown.

Profiled with immunoSEQ multiplex PCR; TCRdb holds only in-frame clones, not every one. The profile shows 30,000 to 40,000 clones, more than 75% of them singletons. The receptor's source is a human donor with narcolepsy. The material sequenced was CD45RA- memory CD4+ T cells from PBMCs.

DNA for the CDR3: TGTGCCAGCCTTAGGGGAGCTGGGAGCTCCTACAATGAGCAGTTCTTC. It specifies CASLRGAGSSYNEQFF. V and J are TRBV5-4 and TRBJ2-1; possibly TRBD1 or TRBD2 for D (5 bases each). Trimming removed 7 bases at V and 0 bases at J, with 17 bases between. The germline V gene has CDR1 SGHNT and CDR2 YYREEE (reference sequence). The CDR3 contains 16 residues.